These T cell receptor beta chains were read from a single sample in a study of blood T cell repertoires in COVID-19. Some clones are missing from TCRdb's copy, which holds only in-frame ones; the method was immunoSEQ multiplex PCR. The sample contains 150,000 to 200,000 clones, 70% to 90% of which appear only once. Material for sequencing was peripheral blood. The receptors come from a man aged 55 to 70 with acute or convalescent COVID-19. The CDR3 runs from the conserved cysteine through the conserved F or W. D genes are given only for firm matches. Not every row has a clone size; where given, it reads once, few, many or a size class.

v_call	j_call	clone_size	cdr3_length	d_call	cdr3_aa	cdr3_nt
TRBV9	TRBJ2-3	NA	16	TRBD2	CASSGSGREGTDTQYF	TGTGCCAGCAGCGGAAGCGGGAGGGAAGGTACAGATACGCAGTATTTT
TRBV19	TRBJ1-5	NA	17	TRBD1	CASSPTLTGPSNQPQHF	TGTGCCAGTAGTCCGACCCTGACAGGGCCTAGCAATCAGCCCCAGCATTTT
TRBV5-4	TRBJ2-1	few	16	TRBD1	CASSGGGQVNYNEQFF	TGTGCCAGCAGCGGAGGCGGACAGGTTAATTACAATGAGCAGTTCTTC
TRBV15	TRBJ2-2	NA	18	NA	CATSRDPGWGTNTGELFF	TGTGCCACCAGCAGAGACCCGGGATGGGGAACGAACACCGGGGAGCTGTTTTTT
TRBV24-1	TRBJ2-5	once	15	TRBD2	CATSESGLAGETQYF	TGTGCCACCAGTGAGTCGGGACTAGCGGGGGAGACCCAGTACTTC
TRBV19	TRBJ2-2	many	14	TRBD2	CASSWGLDTGELFF	TGTGCCAGTAGCTGGGGACTAGACACCGGGGAGCTGTTTTTT
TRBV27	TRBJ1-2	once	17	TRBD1	CASSLSGQGTGNYGYTF	TGTGCCAGCAGTTTATCGGGACAGGGGACCGGAAACTATGGCTACACCTTC
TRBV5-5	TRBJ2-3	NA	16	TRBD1	CASVPDRGRSTDTQYF	TGTGCCAGCGTACCCGACAGGGGGAGAAGCACAGATACGCAGTATTTT
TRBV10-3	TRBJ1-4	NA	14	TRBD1	CAIAGTGDNEKLFF	TGTGCCATCGCCGGGACAGGGGATAATGAAAAACTGTTTTTT
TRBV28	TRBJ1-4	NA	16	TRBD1	CASSSLDGTANEKLFF	TGTGCCAGCAGTTCCCTAGACGGGACAGCTAATGAAAAACTGTTTTTT
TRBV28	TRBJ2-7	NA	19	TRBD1	CASSFNPFWPGTDSGEQYF	TGTGCCAGCAGTTTTAACCCCTTTTGGCCCGGGACAGACTCCGGCGAGCAGTACTTC
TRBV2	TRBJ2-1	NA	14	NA	CASRAGSSYNEQFF	TGTGCCAGCAGGGCGGGCAGCTCCTACAATGAGCAGTTCTTC
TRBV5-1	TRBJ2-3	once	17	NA	CASSLAGRASSTDTQYF	TGCGCCAGCAGCTTGGCGGGGAGAGCCTCTAGCACAGATACGCAGTATTTT
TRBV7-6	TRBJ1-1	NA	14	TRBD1	CASSPMTGRAEAFF	TGTGCCAGCAGCCCCATGACAGGGCGGGCTGAAGCTTTCTTT
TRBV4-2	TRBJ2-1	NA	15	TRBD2	CASSRTSYSYNEQFF	TGTGCCAGCAGCCGGACTAGCTACTCCTACAATGAGCAGTTCTTC
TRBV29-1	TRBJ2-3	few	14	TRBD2	CSFAGSGVADTQYF	TGCAGCTTCGCGGGTAGCGGGGTCGCAGATACGCAGTATTTT
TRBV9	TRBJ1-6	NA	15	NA	CASSVAETYNSPLHF	TGTGCCAGCAGCGTAGCTGAGACCTATAATTCACCCCTCCACTTT
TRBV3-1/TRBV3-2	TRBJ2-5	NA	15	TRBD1	CASSQGQGAGETQYF	TGTGCCAGCAGCCAAGGACAGGGGGCAGGAGAGACCCAGTACTTC
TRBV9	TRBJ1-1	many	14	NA	CASSVDGEGTEAFF	TGTGCCAGCAGCGTAGATGGTGAGGGCACTGAAGCTTTCTTT
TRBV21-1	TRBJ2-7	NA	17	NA	CASSKVGAGQENYEQYF	TGTGCCAGCAGCAAAGTGGGGGCGGGACAGGAAAACTACGAGCAGTACTTC
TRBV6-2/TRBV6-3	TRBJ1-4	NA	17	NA	CASSYVPATLTNEKLFF	TGTGCCAGCAGTTACGTCCCCGCGACTTTAACTAATGAAAAACTGTTTTTT
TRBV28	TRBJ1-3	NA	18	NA	CASSSPGQFSSSGNTIYF	TGTGCCAGCAGCTCCCCCGGACAGTTTTCTAGCTCTGGAAACACCATATATTTT
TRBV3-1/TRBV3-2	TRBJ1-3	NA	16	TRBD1	CASSRDRLSSGNTIYF	TGTGCCAGCAGCCGGGACAGGTTGAGCTCTGGAAACACCATATATTTT